This T cell receptor beta chain was identified in a study of human T cells and chemical hapten exposure (dated by TCRdb to 2020 to 2022). At the level of the whole study: For sensitization, 2% DPC in acetone was applied to a roughly 2 cm by roughly 2 cm area of upper inner arm skin. The study tracked peripheral blood TCR repertoire changes in vivo during primary and secondary sensitization to the hapten diphenylcyclopropenone (DPC) in alopecia patients. Blood samples were taken from patients before sensitization (week 0) and at 2, 6 and about 24 weeks after DPC sensitization. Libraries were pooled for sequencing, and per-sample TCR yields varied mainly because of small differences in library volumes within the pool. Around 30 alopecia patients provided blood for TCR sequencing at one to four time points (pre-sensitization, 2, 6 and 24 weeks). Throughout the approximately 25-week study period, patients were also given weekly therapeutic DPC doses on the scalp. The patient cohort, mostly female, included alopecia areata with under or over 50% scalp involvement, alopecia totalis and alopecia universalis. Patch testing was performed on the upper back with Finn chambers containing 0.01% DPC, and the patch tests were scored after 6 days according to International Contact Dermatitis Research Group standards.

V loses 6 bases of germline sequence and J loses 1 base, and the interval between the two ends is 11 bases. The CDR3 sequence holds 15 residues, the cysteine and phenylalanine included. Only the CDR3 DNA is retained, 45 bases long and in frame from the first base. For CDR1 and CDR2, the germline V gene lists KGHDR and SFDVKD. Library preparation was by RACE. Sequenced on a NextSeq 500. During library preparation, unique molecular identifiers were attached to individual cDNA molecules so that TCRs could be counted quantitatively and reproducibly. Each blood RNA sample was used to sequence both TCR alpha and TCR beta chains. As for how the authors treated the data: The median number of TCRs per sample was some 100,000, ranging from about 23,224 to 750,000. V, J and CDR3 annotation of the TCR reads was performed with the Decombinator software suite. For PS versus PT1 abundance plots, all samples were subsampled to the same number of TCRs (28,000). TCRs were defined as expanded if absent before sensitization and observed at least eight times at the 2-week time point. TCRdb's own reprocessing of the public reads used fastp at Q25 and MiXCR and kept productive beta chains. Under each unique CDR3 protein, matching rows form one entry showing the most common genes and DNA. TCRdb, not the original authors, processed these V and J calls. The sample table shows about 84,000 distinct CDR3 sequences, and roughly a tenth are seen once. The ten largest make up about 5% of the sample.

Interpreted using the paper, the time point label stands for: patch test 2, 6 weeks after DPC sensitization. This specimen's treatment or condition label, interpreted: therapeutic diphenylcyclopropenone sensitization with weekly scalp DPC. Blood at each patch-test visit was drawn before the patch test was applied. Patients were eligible if aged 18 to 70, diagnosed with alopecia and judged suitable for DPC therapy, and pregnant patients were excluded. Total RNA was extracted from unfractionated whole blood collected in Tempus Blood RNA tubes. There are a few counts of this clonotype. This receptor's antigen is unknown. The record has no base qualities; no much larger clone is one base away. The investigation overall reported the following: Compared with pre-sensitization or healthy control sets, expanded TCRs formed significantly more large CDR3 similarity clusters, which is consistent with antigen-driven responses. DPC sensitization did not change the number of TCRs with a frequency above 1 in 1000, and there was no evidence of changes in global repertoire structure. After repeated subsampling, the strength of the expansion versus patch-test correlation and the threshold at which it became significant changed. Because all patients had alopecia, a presumed autoimmune disease, the immune response of the patients might differ from that of healthy individuals. Patch test score correlated positively with the number of PT1 expanded TCRs, reaching significance at thresholds 8, 16 and 32 but not at 4.

The sequence derives from a woman in her fifties or sixties with alopecia areata. Some clones in this sample may be carry-over from other donors' samples. Here the chain combines TRBV24-1 and TRBJ2-2, with TRBD1 as a weak D call on 6 bases. Sequenced material: whole blood, taken in connection with sensitization to the hapten diphenylcyclopropenone (DPC). The CDR3 is CATSLGQMNTGELFF. The DNA sequence is as follows: TGTGCCACCAGTTTAGGACAGATGAACACCGGGGAGCTGTTTTTT.